This record covers a single T cell receptor beta chain. Its antigen is undetermined. Germline V gene data show CDR1 as SGHTA and CDR2 as FQGTGA. The CDR3 is made up of 14 amino acids. V gave up 5 bases and J gave up 2 bases, with 9 bases separating them. The PCR employed 60 Vbeta primers together with 13 Jbeta primers. TCRdb keeps only in-frame clones here, not all; method: immunoSEQ multiplex PCR. Across approximately 47,000 clones, the top ten clones capture around a sixth of the sample. The sample belongs to a study of cytomegalovirus exposure and HLA in healthy donors. Whole-study findings and limits: Common viral pathogens seemed to be connected with several of the most significant clusters, according to a later analysis. Accounts indicate the classifier identified cytomegalovirus status with strong specificity and sensitivity.

The rearrangement links TRBV7-3 to TRBJ2-2; unclear D gene. Specimen: PBMCs. The clonotype originates from a male donor in good health and CMV-seronegative. The CDR3 bases are TGTGCCAGCAGCCTAGGAGTAAACACCGGGGAGCTGTTTTTT. Its translation: CASSLGVNTGELFF.